Listed below are T cell receptor beta chains from one sample, sequenced in a study of lymphopenia after photon versus proton radiotherapy. Generated by immunoSEQ multiplex PCR, the TCRdb table keeps only in-frame clones and is missing some. Found here are 40,000 to 45,000 clones, approximately 80% of them singletons; the top ten hold around 25%. Material: peripheral blood, obtained from a patient treated with proton-based radiotherapy. These receptors were taken from an older woman with pancreatic cancer. Both conserved end residues are part of each CDR3. D genes are given only for firm matches. Clone size is stated in some rows and not others, as once, few, many or a class when expanded.

clone_size j_call d_call v_call cdr3_nt cdr3_aa
- TRBJ2-1 - TRBV5-1 TGCGCCAGCAGCCCTCGGGGGAGTTGGAGGGGGAATGAGCAGTTCTTC CASSPRGSWRGNEQFF
- TRBJ1-6 - TRBV19 TGTGCCAGTAGGGATGCACCTGAAATTCGGGCCCTCCACTTT CASRDAPEIRALHF
- TRBJ2-2 TRBD1 TRBV6-1 TGTGCCAGCCTTAACGGACAGGGAAACACCGGGGAGCTGTTTTTT CASLNGQGNTGELFF
- TRBJ1-2 TRBD1 TRBV6-5 TGTGCCAGCAAAGACCGGGACAGGGTCCGGGGCTACACCTTC CASKDRDRVRGYTF
- TRBJ1-2 - TRBV15 TGTGCCACCAGCAGAGATTACCTTAGCCCCCGGGACCATGGCTACACCTTC CATSRDYLSPRDHGYTF
few TRBJ2-3 TRBD2 TRBV18 TGTGCCAGCTCACCTCTCATAGCGGGAGGGCCGGGATCGTCTGGAGTTGATACGCAGTATTTT CASSPLIAGGPGSSGVDTQYF
- TRBJ2-3 TRBD2 TRBV7-3 TGTGCCAGCAGCTACGGACTAGGGAACACAGATACGCAGTATTTT CASSYGLGNTDTQYF
- TRBJ2-6 - TRBV19 TGTGCCAGTAGTCCTGAATCGGCAGGTTACCGCTCTGGGGCCAACGTCCTGACTTTC CASSPESAGYRSGANVLTF
- TRBJ1-2 - TRBV19 TGTGCCAGTAGTTCAACAGGGTTATATGGCTACACCTTC CASSSTGLYGYTF
- TRBJ2-7 - TRBV9 TGTGCCAGCAGCAGAGGGGGGAGTCTCGAGCAGTACTTC CASSRGGSLEQYF
- TRBJ1-1 - TRBV7-3 TGTGCCAGCAGCTTAACGGGCCAGGGTAACACTGAAGCTTTCTTT CASSLTGQGNTEAFF
- TRBJ2-5 - TRBV5-8 TGTGCCAGCAGCTACGGTGGGGGATCCCTTGGGACCCAGTACTTC CASSYGGGSLGTQYF
- TRBJ2-5 TRBD2 TRBV7-9 TGTGCCAGCAGCTTAGTGGTTCCTAGCGGGAGGTCGGAGACCCAGTACTTC CASSLVVPSGRSETQYF
- TRBJ2-7 - TRBV7-2 TGTGCCAGCAGCTTAGCAGGCGTGGGTATGAGCTACGAGCAGTACTTC CASSLAGVGMSYEQYF
- TRBJ1-4 TRBD1 TRBV11-3 TGTGCCAGCAGCCCGGGACAGGGTAGCGAAAAACTGTTTTTT CASSPGQGSEKLFF
- TRBJ1-4 - TRBV19 TGTGCCAGTAGTATGGTCAGTGAAAAACTGTTTTTT CASSMVSEKLFF
- TRBJ1-2 TRBD1 TRBV28 TGTGCCAGCGGGACAGGGCCCTATGGCTACACCTTC CASGTGPYGYTF
- TRBJ1-5 - TRBV6-1 TGTGCCAGCAGTGAAGTGGGGGTTCAGCCCCAGCATTTT CASSEVGVQPQHF
- TRBJ1-4 - TRBV29-1 TGCAGCGTTGGAGATGAAAAACTGTTTTTT CSVGDEKLFF
few TRBJ1-4 - TRBV28 TGTGCCAGCATGCTAGCCCAAGCTAATGAAAAACTGTTTTTT CASMLAQANEKLFF
- TRBJ2-1 - TRBV11-1 TGTGCCAGCCGGAGAGAGGGGCAGACGTATGAGCAGTTCTTC CASRREGQTYEQFF
- TRBJ2-1 TRBD1 TRBV5-1 TGCGCCAGCAATCCGGGACAGGGCTACAATGAGCAGTTCTTC CASNPGQGYNEQFF
once TRBJ1-4 - TRBV29-1 TGCAGCGTTGAGAAGGCAACTAATGAAAAACTGTTTTTT CSVEKATNEKLFF
- TRBJ1-1 - TRBV28 TGTGCCAGCAACCCTGCCCAGCCGAACACTGAAGCTTTCTTT CASNPAQPNTEAFF
- TRBJ1-5 - TRBV27 TGTGCCAGCCAAACGGCCAGGGGAGTGGGTCAGCCCCAGCATTTT CASQTARGVGQPQHF
once TRBJ1-1 TRBD1 TRBV7-2 TGTGCCAGCAGCTTAGCAGGGACAGGGGCGGCTGAAGCTTTCTTT CASSLAGTGAAEAFF
- TRBJ1-5 - TRBV11-3 TGTGCCAGCAGTGAAACTCAGGGAGCGAATCAGCCCCAGCATTTT CASSETQGANQPQHF
- TRBJ2-2 - TRBV5-4 TGTGCCAGCAGCTTGCGGGGGGCGAGGACCGGGGAGCTGTTTTTT CASSLRGARTGELFF
- TRBJ2-5 TRBD2 TRBV28 TGTGCCAGCAGTATGGGGACTAGCGGGACCTACCAAGAGACCCAGTACTTC CASSMGTSGTYQETQYF
- TRBJ2-3 TRBD2 TRBV10-3 TGTGCCATCAGGACTAGCGGGGACACAGATACGCAGTATTTT CAIRTSGDTDTQYF
- TRBJ2-1 - TRBV7-9 TGTGCCAGCAGCTTGGTGGTAGGAGTTGCGGGACAGTTCTTC CASSLVVGVAGQFF
once TRBJ2-5 TRBD2 TRBV10-1 TGCGCCAGCATCGGACTAGCGGGAGTCAAGACCCAGTACTTC CASIGLAGVKTQYF
- TRBJ1-5 - TRBV28 TGTGCCAGCAGTTTGGTACCGAGCAATCAGCCCCAGCATTTT CASSLVPSNQPQHF
- TRBJ2-7 - TRBV6-6 TGTGCCAGCAGAAAAGGGTCGGACGAGCAGTACTTC CASRKGSDEQYF
- TRBJ1-2 - TRBV28 TGTGCCAGCATCCCGATGGGGCAGAACTATGGCTACACCTTC CASIPMGQNYGYTF
- TRBJ2-2 - TRBV7-3 TGTGCCAGCAGCTTAAACCTTCGGGGCACCGGGGAGCTGTTTTTT CASSLNLRGTGELFF
- TRBJ1-1 TRBD1 TRBV7-2 TGTGCCAGCAGCTCTACAGGGGGTAGTAGCTACACTGAAGCTTTCTTT CASSSTGGSSYTEAFF
- TRBJ1-1 TRBD1 TRBV5-1 TGCGCCAGCACTCAAGGACAGGTGTACACTGAAGCTTTCTTT CASTQGQVYTEAFF
- TRBJ2-3 TRBD2 TRBV4-2 TGTGCCAGCAGCAAAACAACTAGCGGGACCGTCACAGATACGCAGTATTTT CASSKTTSGTVTDTQYF
- TRBJ2-7 - TRBV28 TGTGCCAGCAGTGGGGCCCAACTAGCCGGGGAGCAGTACTTC CASSGAQLAGEQYF
- TRBJ1-5 TRBD1 TRBV30 TGTGCCTGGAGCCTAGGGGGCGATCAGCCCCAGCATTTT CAWSLGGDQPQHF
- TRBJ1-3 - TRBV28 TGTGCCAGCAGTTCAGCAGGGGCCGACTCTGGAAACACCATATATTTT CASSSAGADSGNTIYF
- TRBJ1-4 - TRBV4-1 TGCGCCAGCAGCCAAGATCGCCGTGACAGTTCGTTTTTT CASSQDRRDSSFF
- TRBJ1-1 TRBD1 TRBV18 TGTGCCAGCTCAGACAGGGGGCAACCCACTGAAGCTTTCTTT CASSDRGQPTEAFF
- TRBJ2-4 - TRBV19 TGTGCCACTAGTAACCCAGGTGAACGAAACATTCAGTACTTC CATSNPGERNIQYF
- TRBJ1-5 - TRBV27 TGTGCCAGCAGTCCAAGAAGGGACGGGGGCAATCAGCCCCAGCATTTT CASSPRRDGGNQPQHF
- TRBJ2-5 - TRBV5-5 TGTGCCAGCAGCTTCCCAGGGACGGAGACCCAGTACTTC CASSFPGTETQYF
few TRBJ2-1 TRBD2 TRBV19 TGTGCCAGTAGTCGGGCCCGAAGCGGGAACTACAATGAGCAGTTCTTC CASSRARSGNYNEQFF
few TRBJ2-2 - TRBV10-3 TGTGCCATCAGTGAGTCGAGGGGGGACACCGGGGAGCTGTTTTTT CAISESRGDTGELFF
- TRBJ2-5 - TRBV13 TGTGCCAGCAGCTCCCGGGCAGGGACGGAGACCCAGTACTTC CASSSRAGTETQYF
- TRBJ2-7 - TRBV6-6 TGTGCCAGCAGTCAAGGGGGGAGCTCCTACGAGCAGTACTTC CASSQGGSSYEQYF
few TRBJ2-5 TRBD2 TRBV5-1 TGCGCCAGCAGCCCCGAAGCGGGAGTCGCGGGGGGGACCCAGTACTTC CASSPEAGVAGGTQYF
few TRBJ1-2 TRBD1 TRBV10-3 TGTGCCATCAGTGGACAGGGGACAGCGGGTGGCTACACCTTC CAISGQGTAGGYTF
- TRBJ2-1 - TRBV7-2 TGTGCCAGCAGCTTAGTGCTGGGTGAGCAGTTCTTC CASSLVLGEQFF
- TRBJ1-1 - TRBV7-6 TGTGCCAGCAGCTTAGCTTTGTCGGACACTGAAGCTTTCTTT CASSLALSDTEAFF
- TRBJ1-1 - TRBV10-2 TGCGCCAGCAGTGAGCGGCAGGGGAACACTGAAGCTTTCTTT CASSERQGNTEAFF
few TRBJ1-1 - TRBV11-2 TGTGCCAGCAGCTTAGGGTGGGCAGTCAACACTGAAGCTTTCTTT CASSLGWAVNTEAFF
- TRBJ2-7 - TRBV7-2 TGTGCCAGCAGCTTAGACCACTACGAGCAGTACTTC CASSLDHYEQYF
- TRBJ1-1 - TRBV28 TGTGCCAGCATTAAGGGGTTGGTAGACACTGAAGCTTTCTTT CASIKGLVDTEAFF